One sample yielded the 15 T cell receptor beta chains listed below, sequenced in a study of T cell changes during pregnancy in multiple sclerosis. Sequencing was performed with immunoSEQ multiplex PCR; in TCRdb, only in-frame clones are kept and a portion is missing. The repertoire holds 65,000 to 95,000 clones, with 85% to 95% as singletons. Specimen: peripheral blood, collected after pregnancy. These receptors originate from a female donor in good health, enrolled as a control in a pregnancy study.

This clone came up once. CDR3 bases: TGTGCCAGCCGGACTGTGGCTGGCGAGCAGTACTTC. It codes for CASRTVAGEQYF. The rearrangement uses TRBV18 and TRBJ2-7, with D possibly TRBD2 on 5 matching bases. Per the germline V gene, CDR1 is KGHSH and CDR2 is LQKENI. The CDR3 runs 12 residues. Between the trimmed V and J ends, which lost 8 bases and 6 bases, there was a span of 14 bases.

The V call is TRBV11-2, the J call TRBJ2-7, with TRBD2 identical over 9 bases. The CDR3 totals 15 residues. Germline lookup yields CDR1 SGHAT and CDR2 FQNNGV. V lost 1 base to trimming and J lost 3 bases; unmatched junction nucleotides: 4. The DNA for the CDR3 is TGTGCCAGCAGCTTAGGACTAGCGGAGAGCTACGAGCAGTACTTC. Translation gives CASSLGLAESYEQYF. Full variable domain (outside the CDR3, taken from reference TRBV11-2 and TRBJ2-7): EAGVAQSPRYKIIEKRQSVAFWCNPISGHATLYWYQQILGQGPKLLIQFQNNGVVDDSQLPKDRFSAERLKGVDSTLKIQPAKLEDSAVYLCASSLGLAESYEQYFGPGTRLTVT.

The chain carries TRBV25-1 and TRBJ1-4, with D perhaps matching TRBD1 (5 bases). Trimming removed 5 bases from V and 6 bases from J, with 22 bases in between. Germline V CDR1 and CDR2: MGHDK, SYGVNS. This CDR3 comprises 17 residues. The CDR3 nucleotides are TGTGCCAGCAGTCCGAAAAAGGGGAGGGCACCGGATGAAAAACTGTTTTTT. Translated: CASSPKKGRAPDEKLFF.

The chain has TRBV19 and TRBJ2-7; D perhaps matches TRBD1 (6 bases). The V end lost 0 bases, the J end lost 6 bases, and 12 bases lay between the germline ends. Germline values: CDR1 LNHDA, CDR2 SQIVND (reference sequence). The CDR3 loop spans 14 amino acids. In DNA, the CDR3 is TGTGCCAGTAGTATAGACCAACGAGGGGGCGAGCAGTACTTC. This codes for CASSIDQRGGEQYF.

This chain uses TRBV7-2 with TRBJ2-1, with a possible D match to TRBD2 (5 bases). Germline lookup yields CDR1 SGHTA and CDR2 FQGNSA. The V end was cut by 3 bases, the J end by 4 bases, with 10 bases between. The CDR3 runs to 14 residues. The CDR3 loop reads CASSFLAPYNEQFF. The DNA for the CDR3 is TGTGCCAGCAGCTTTCTAGCCCCTTACAATGAGCAGTTCTTC.

CDR3 sequence reads: CATSPLRIAGTPGANVLTF. CDR3 coding DNA: TGTGCCACCAGCCCCCTTAGGATAGCGGGGACCCCCGGGGCCAACGTCCTGACTTTC. This chain connects TRBV15 to TRBJ2-6, with 8 bases lining up with TRBD2. Germline assignment: CDR1 LNHNV and CDR2 YYDKDF (reference sequence). The CDR3 is made up of 19 amino acids. V lost 5 bases, J lost 4 bases, and 16 bases stayed unmatched. Full variable domain (remainder filled in from reference TRBV15 and TRBJ2-6): DAMVIQNPRYQVTQFGKPVTLSCSQTLNHNVMYWYQQKSSQAPKLLFHYYDKDFNNEADTPDNFQSRRPNTSFCFLDIRSPGLGDTAMYLCATSPLRIAGTPGANVLTFGAGSRLTVL.

The rearrangement joins TRBV7-3 to TRBJ2-2; D may be TRBD2 (7 bases). V was pared by 1 base and J by 5 bases, with 14 bases between. The CDR3 runs to 16 residues. CDR1 is SGHTA and CDR2 is FQGTGA in the germline V gene. CDR3 nucleotide sequence: TGTGCCAGCAGCTTAAACCCCGGGGGGCGTACCGGGGAGCTGTTTTTT. It specifies CASSLNPGGRTGELFF.

This chain connects TRBV7-2 to TRBJ2-5; maybe TRBD2 (7 bases). Germline V gene data show CDR1 as SGHTA and CDR2 as FQGNSA. This CDR3 has 15 residues. Trimming took 2 bases from V and 5 from J, leaving 15 bases between them. Written as DNA, the CDR3 is TGTGCCAGCAGCTTAACAGGACTAGGGGGGGAGACCCAGTACTTC. Its translation is CASSLTGLGGETQYF.

The rearrangement joins TRBV5-1 to TRBJ1-2; D unresolved. This CDR3 is built from 14 residues. V was shortened by 0 bases and J by 4 bases, with 10 bases between the two germline ends. The germline CDR1 and CDR2 sequences are SGHRS and YFSETQ. The CDR3 nucleotides read TGCGCCAGCAGCTTGGACAGTCCTCTCTATGGCTACACCTTC. As protein: CASSLDSPLYGYTF.

The chain carries TRBV2 and TRBJ2-3; 7 nucleotides line up with TRBD1. Trimming cost V 5 bases and J 4 bases; bases outside gene matches: 9. Germline V CDR1 and CDR2: SNHLY, FYNNEI. The CDR3 is 15 residues long. The CDR3 region has the DNA TGTGCCAGCAGTAATCGCAGGGGGTTGGCAGATACGCAGTATTTT. This translates into CASSNRRGLADTQYF.

The chain uses TRBV27 and TRBJ1-1, with TRBD1 matching 7 bases. The germline CDR1 and CDR2 sequences are MNHEY and SMNVEV (reference sequence). The CDR3 covers 15 residues. V was clipped by 4 bases and J by 4 bases; unmatched bases: 9. For the CDR3, the DNA is TGTGCCAGCAGTTACGGGCAGGGGGTCGGCACTGAAGCTTTCTTT. This codes for CASSYGQGVGTEAFF.

The chain recombines TRBV7-9 with TRBJ2-5, with a possible D match to TRBD1 (5 bases). V was clipped by 5 bases and J by 4 bases, with 17 bases between them. Germline V gene lookup returns CDR1 SEHNR and CDR2 FQNEAQ (reference sequence). The length of the CDR3 is 15 residues. CDR3 region: CASSASGSNIETQYF. The CDR3 nucleotides read TGTGCCAGCAGCGCCTCAGGGTCCAATATAGAGACCCAGTACTTC.

This rearrangement joins TRBV30 to TRBJ1-2, with D maybe TRBD1 (5 bases). V was clipped by 0 bases and J by 4 bases, with 15 bases between them. Germline CDR1 reads GTSNPN; CDR2 reads SVGIG (reference sequence). The CDR3 is 15 amino acids. The CDR3 protein is CAWSVGGAGSYGYTF. CDR3 coding DNA: TGTGCCTGGAGTGTAGGCGGGGCTGGGTCCTATGGCTACACCTTC.

The chain combines TRBV4-2 with TRBJ2-7; 11 bases fit TRBD2. This CDR3 is 16 amino acids long. Looked up from germline, CDR1 is LGHNA and CDR2 is YNFKEQ. Trimming cost V 0 bases and J 9 bases; bases outside gene matches: 10. This chain's CDR3 is CASSQEGTSGKEVQYF. The DNA of the CDR3 is TGTGCCAGCAGCCAAGAAGGGACTAGCGGAAAAGAGGTGCAGTACTTC.

DNA for the CDR3: TGTGCCAGTTCGACTAGCGGAATCACAGATACGCAGTATTTT. Encoded protein: CASSTSGITDTQYF. The genes are TRBV7-3 and TRBJ2-3; 9 bases fit TRBD2. The CDR3 extends over 14 amino acids. Germline values: CDR1 SGHTA, CDR2 FQGTGA. The ends lost 9 bases at V and 2 bases at J; junction bases unmatched: 6.